This TCR beta chain was retrieved from a study of breast tumors, draining lymph nodes, adjacent tissues. Study outcomes and limitations: The data were judged consistent with most tumor T cells coming from lymph node and expanding in tumor. Tumor TCR diversity was below lymph nodes but above nontumor tissue. Tumor and nontumor repertoires were significantly more similar in luminal-like than in basal-like breast cancer.

Breast cancer patients provided tissue from their axillary draining lymph nodes. With respect to this clonotype: Its antigen remains unidentified.

One entry per CDR3 protein, called by TCRdb with MiXCR from the multiplex PCR reads. The sample includes some 150,000 distinct CDR3 sequences, around 22% seen only once; the top ten take roughly 2.7%. Sequenced input: axillary lymph node tissue. The TCR comes from a female donor with breast cancer. Some clones in this sample may be carry-over from other donors' samples.

This CDR3 is CASSIQGVGELFF. The CDR3 coding sequence is TGTGCCAGTAGTATACAGGGGGTCGGGGAGCTGTTTTTT. The chain employs TRBV19 and TRBJ2-2; 7 nucleotides agree with TRBD1. CDR1 and CDR2 from the germline V gene are LNHDA and SQIVND (reference sequence). The junction had 1 base not matched to a gene; V was cut back by 2 bases and J by 7 bases. This CDR3 contains 13 residues.